The 29 T cell receptor beta chains presented below share a single source sample, sequenced in a study of blood T cell repertoires in COVID-19. The assay was immunoSEQ multiplex PCR, and TCRdb's table has in-frame clones only and misses some. The sample lists about 170,000 clones; more than 65% were seen once. Input material: peripheral blood. All receptors derive from a woman of 80 years or more with active or convalescent COVID-19.

The V call is TRBV7-6, the J call TRBJ1-6; D unclear. V was pared by 5 bases and J by 6 bases, with 14 bases between. The CDR3 contains 15 residues. Germline CDR1 SGHVS, CDR2 FNYEAQ. The CDR3 protein is CASSPRTAANSPLHF. In DNA form, the CDR3 reads TGTGCCAGCAGCCCCCGGACTGCAGCTAATTCACCCCTCCACTTT.

This clone has only one observation. The chain carries TRBV28 and TRBJ2-1; 7 positions agree with TRBD1. CDR3 length: 16 residues. Trimming removed 6 bases from V and 0 bases from J; junction bases left unmatched: 8. Germline lookup yields CDR1 MDHEN and CDR2 SYDVKM. In nucleotides, the CDR3 is TGTGCCAGCAGAGCTCCGGGACAGAGCTCCTACAATGAGCAGTTCTTC. Its translation: CASRAPGQSSYNEQFF.

This clone was recorded a few times. This chain links TRBV19 with TRBJ1-1; D is unresolved. The V end was cut by 7 bases, the J end by 1 base, with 13 bases between. Germline V CDR1 and CDR2: LNHDA, SQIVND (reference sequence). CDR3 length: 14 amino acids. CDR3 loop: CASMRVFRNTEAFF. The CDR3 region has the DNA TGTGCCAGTATGAGGGTTTTCAGGAACACTGAAGCTTTCTTT. Supplemented by reference TRBV19 and TRBJ1-1, the full variable domain reads DGGITQSPKYLFRKEGQNVTLSCEQNLNHDAMYWYRQDPGQGLRLIYYSQIVNDFQKGDIAEGYSVSREKKESFPLTVTSAQKNPTAFYLCASMRVFRNTEAFFGQGTRLTVV.

The V call is TRBV11-3, the J call TRBJ2-2, with TRBD1 matching over 9 bases. There are 15 residues in the CDR3. Germline V gene sequence: CDR1 SGHNT, CDR2 YENEEA. V dropped 6 bases and J dropped 6; count of bases not matched to a gene: 8. CDR3 loop: CASRPGTGWSGELFF. CDR3 DNA sequence: TGTGCCAGCAGACCCGGGACAGGGTGGTCCGGGGAGCTGTTTTTT.

The chain links TRBV7-9 to TRBJ2-1, with TRBD1 as a possible D gene (6 bases). The germline CDR1 and CDR2 sequences are SEHNR and FQNEAQ (reference sequence). Trimming took off 2 bases at V and 6 bases at J, with 14 bases between the two ends. The CDR3 totals 15 residues. The CDR3 DNA is TGTGCCAGCAGCTTACTGGGGGCAAAGACCAATGAGCAGTTCTTC. As protein: CASSLLGAKTNEQFF.

The V gene is TRBV7-9, the J gene TRBJ1-4; 7 bases fit TRBD1. Germline assignment: CDR1 SEHNR and CDR2 FQNEAQ (reference sequence). CDR3 size: 15 residues. V lost 4 bases and J lost 1; bases outside the gene matches: 3. The CDR3: CASSSQGGTNEKLFF. CDR3 nucleotides: TGTGCCAGCAGCTCCCAGGGGGGAACTAATGAAAAACTGTTTTTT. The variable domain in full, completed from reference TRBV7-9 and TRBJ1-4, reads DTGVSQNPRHKITKRGQNVTFRCDPISEHNRLYWYRQTLGQGPEFLTYFQNEAQLEKSRLLSDRFSAERPKGSFSTLEIQRTEQGDSAMYLCASSSQGGTNEKLFFGSGTQLSVL.

V gene TRBV28 combines with J gene TRBJ2-7; D gene uncertain. The CDR3 extends over 12 amino acids. V was shortened by 3 bases and J by 3 bases, with 6 bases between the two germline ends. CDR1 is MDHEN, CDR2 SYDVKM, per germline. CDR3 coding DNA: TGTGCCAGCAGTTTTCAGAACTACGAGCAGTACTTC. It specifies CASSFQNYEQYF.

The chain couples TRBV20-1 to TRBJ2-7; 10 bases are a match to TRBD2. CDR3 length: 14 residues. Germline loops: CDR1 DFQATT, CDR2 SNEGSKA (reference sequence). J lost 7 bases, V lost 3 bases, and 9 bases had no gene match. The CDR3 protein is CSASGPSGRGEQYF. CDR3 sequence (DNA): TGCAGTGCTAGTGGACCTAGCGGGAGAGGTGAGCAGTACTTC.

This clone was recorded once. V gene TRBV4-1 combines with J gene TRBJ2-7, with TRBD2 identical over 7 bases. Trimming removed 4 bases from V and 0 bases from J; junction bases left unmatched: 15. The CDR3 extends over 18 amino acids. In germline, CDR1 is MGHRA, CDR2 YSYEKL. In DNA form, the CDR3 reads TGCGCCAGCAGCCTTTCCAGATTTAGCGGGTACCACTCCTACGAGCAGTACTTC. It codes for CASSLSRFSGYHSYEQYF.

The chain uses TRBV12-3 or TRBV12-4 and TRBJ1-2; D not resolved. CDR3 length: 12 residues. Trimming stripped 2 bases from V and 5 bases from J, with 6 bases between. As DNA, the CDR3 is TGTGCCAGCAGTTTACATGCGTATGGCTACACCTTC. Translated: CASSLHAYGYTF.

The chain combines TRBV28 with TRBJ1-2; TRBD1 matches at 7 bases. The CDR3 consists of 14 residues. Trimming at V came to 3 bases and at J to 4 bases, leaving 5 bases not matched to a gene. The germline V gene has CDR1 MDHEN and CDR2 SYDVKM. The CDR3 DNA follows: TGTGCCAGCAGTTTTCACAGGGGCGGCTATGGCTACACCTTC. Translated: CASSFHRGGYGYTF.

The chain couples TRBV24-1 to TRBJ1-2; 8 bases match TRBD1. Germline loops: CDR1 KGHDR, CDR2 SFDVKD. The CDR3 contains 15 residues. Trimming at V came to 0 bases and at J to 4 bases, leaving 3 bases not matched to a gene. The CDR3 loop reads CATSDLNRGAYGYTF. Here the CDR3 DNA reads TGTGCCACCAGTGATTTGAACAGGGGGGCCTATGGCTACACCTTC.

The CDR3 protein is CASSLAPGGYMGEQYF. For the CDR3, the DNA is TGTGCCAGCAGCCTCGCCCCGGGGGGCTACATGGGCGAGCAGTACTTC. The chain combines TRBV5-4 with TRBJ2-7, with D possibly matching TRBD2 (7 bases). The CDR3 consists of 16 residues. V was pared by 4 bases and J by 6 bases, with 23 bases between. Germline CDR1 and CDR2: SGHNT and YYREEE (reference sequence).

CDR3 DNA: TGTGCCACCAGCGCTAAATTTATGGAGACCCAGTACTTC. This gives the protein CATSAKFMETQYF. The rearrangement uses TRBV15 and TRBJ2-5, with D unresolved. V was pared by 5 bases and J by 5 bases, with 12 bases between. The CDR3 contains 13 residues. The V gene's germline CDR1 is LNHNV and CDR2 YYDKDF (reference sequence).

The V gene is TRBV20-1, the J gene TRBJ1-5; D ambiguous. The V end lost 3 bases, the J end lost 2 bases, and 8 bases lay between the germline ends. Germline CDR1 DFQATT, CDR2 SNEGSKA (reference sequence). There are 13 residues in the CDR3. Written as DNA, the CDR3 is TGCAGTGCTAGTTCAACAGGCAATCAGCCCCAGCATTTT. Amino acids: CSASSTGNQPQHF.

V gene TRBV11-2 combines with J gene TRBJ1-1, with D possibly TRBD1 on 5 matching bases. The CDR3 extends over 14 amino acids. With 0 bases removed from V and 3 bases from J, the gap between germline ends came to 8 bases. Germline CDR1 SGHAT, CDR2 FQNNGV. The CDR3 region has the DNA TGTGCCAGCAGCTTAGATACGGGGGACACTGAAGCTTTCTTT. This translates into CASSLDTGDTEAFF.

The rearrangement joins TRBV5-6 to TRBJ1-3, with TRBD1 matching 7 bases. V lost 2 bases, J lost 2 bases, and 1 base stayed unmatched. The CDR3 consists of 14 residues. CDR1 is SGHDT and CDR2 is YYEEEE in the germline V gene. The CDR3 DNA is TGTGCCAGCAGCTTCGACAGGGCTGGAAACACCATATATTTT. Translating it yields CASSFDRAGNTIYF.

The chain joins TRBV6-1 to TRBJ2-2; D is perhaps TRBD2 (7 bases). Per the germline V gene, CDR1 is MNHNS and CDR2 is SASEGT. This CDR3 has 14 residues. Trimming removed 0 bases from V and 9 bases from J, with 11 bases in between. The CDR3 loop reads CASSEAWGGRELFF. CDR3 coding DNA: TGTGCCAGCAGTGAAGCATGGGGGGGCCGGGAGCTGTTTTTT.

The chain has TRBV6-5 and TRBJ1-2; D ambiguous. The V end was cut by 0 bases, the J end by 5 bases, with 13 bases between. This CDR3 comprises 15 residues. Germline-derived CDR1 and CDR2 are MNHEY and SVGAGI. The CDR3 region is CASSYSTNSFYGYTF. The CDR3 DNA reads TGTGCCAGCAGTTACTCGACTAACAGCTTTTATGGCTACACCTTC.

V usage is TRBV18 and J usage is TRBJ2-3; 7 bases match TRBD2. The CDR3 sequence is 15 residues long. Per the germline V gene, CDR1 is KGHSH and CDR2 is LQKENI. J was trimmed by 1 base and V by 1 base; bases with no gene match: 2. CDR3 bases: TGTGCCAGCTCACCACGGAGCGGGGGCACAGATACGCAGTATTTT. Translated: CASSPRSGGTDTQYF.

In this sample, this clone turned up many times. The genes are TRBV28 and TRBJ2-7; the match to TRBD1 covers 7 bases. V dropped 4 bases and J dropped 4; count of bases not matched to a gene: 7. This CDR3 comprises 14 residues. Germline V gives CDR1 MDHEN, CDR2 SYDVKM. The CDR3 nucleotides are TGTGCCAGCAGTTCCCCGGACAGGCTGTACGAGCAGTACTTC. It encodes CASSSPDRLYEQYF. Complete variable domain (other parts from reference TRBV28 and TRBJ2-7): DVKVTQSSRYLVKRTGEKVFLECVQDMDHENMFWYRQDPGLGLRLIYFSYDVKMKEKGDIPEGYSVSREKKERFSLILESASTNQTSMYLCASSSPDRLYEQYFGPGTRLTVT.

This chain links TRBV19 with TRBJ1-5; no firm D call. Germline CDR1 and CDR2: LNHDA and SQIVND (reference sequence). The germline V and J ends were trimmed by 5 bases and 11 bases, with 16 bases remaining between them. This CDR3 is 13 amino acids long. CDR3 region: CASSGGPPSSQHF. DNA for the CDR3: TGTGCCAGTAGTGGCGGGCCGCCGTCGTCCCAGCATTTT.

The chain employs TRBV29-1 and TRBJ2-3, with D possibly TRBD1 on 6 matching bases. This CDR3 has 14 amino acids. Trimming cost V 3 bases and J 0 bases, with 10 bases left between them. Germline-derived CDR1 and CDR2 are SQVTM and ANQGSEA. The chain's CDR3 is CSVDVRGSTDTQYF. The CDR3 DNA is TGCAGCGTTGATGTCAGGGGTAGCACAGATACGCAGTATTTT.

The V gene is TRBV6-5, the J gene TRBJ2-1; 8 bases fit TRBD1. The germline CDR1 and CDR2 sequences are MNHEY and SVGAGI. The CDR3 spans 15 residues. The V and J ends lost 3 bases and 6 bases, in that order; junction bases with no gene match: 7. CDR3: CASSYRQGAVNEQFF. The CDR3 nucleotides read TGTGCCAGCAGTTATCGGCAGGGGGCGGTCAATGAGCAGTTCTTC.

J is TRBJ2-1 and V is TRBV6-1; D gene ambiguous. Germline CDR1 MNHNS, CDR2 SASEGT. CDR3 length equals 10 residues. V was cut by 2 bases and J by 16 bases, with 9 bases left in between. The CDR3 DNA reads TGTGCCAGCAGTGAACCCTATCGTTTCTTC. It yields the protein CASSEPYRFF.

This clone was picked up one time. This chain connects TRBV2 to TRBJ1-2, with 9 positions matching TRBD1. The junction had 14 bases not matched to a gene; V was cut back by 7 bases and J by 5 bases. The CDR3 totals 16 residues. The germline gives CDR1 SNHLY, CDR2 FYNNEI. The CDR3 nucleotides read TGTGCCAGCACCCGGCAAATGACCGGGACAGGGTATGGCTACACCTTC. Translating it yields CASTRQMTGTGYGYTF.

This chain links TRBV19 with TRBJ2-3; 8 positions match TRBD2. The V and J ends lost 4 bases and 0 bases, in that order; junction bases with no gene match: 6. This CDR3 spans 16 amino acids. Germline CDR1 is LNHDA and CDR2 is SQIVND (reference sequence). The CDR3 DNA follows: TGTGCCAGTAGTACCCGACTAGCGCCCAGCACAGATACGCAGTATTTT. This gives the protein CASSTRLAPSTDTQYF.

A single count supports this clone. The gene calls are TRBV5-4 and TRBJ1-2, with 8 bases fitting TRBD1. Germline CDR1 reads SGHNT; CDR2 reads YYREEE (reference sequence). The trim removed 4 bases at V and 4 bases at J, leaving 9 bases unmatched. The CDR3 totals 15 residues. This CDR3 is CASSLGQGMAYGYTF. The CDR3 DNA follows: TGTGCCAGCAGCCTCGGACAGGGAATGGCCTATGGCTACACCTTC. The full variable domain, in which reference TRBV5-4 and TRBJ1-2 provide the parts outside the CDR3, is ETGVTQSPTHLIKTRGQQVTLRCSSQSGHNTVSWYQQALGQGPQFIFQYYREEENGRGNFPPRFSGLQFPNYSSELNVNALELDDSALYLCASSLGQGMAYGYTFGSGTRLTVV.

The chain carries TRBV12-5 and TRBJ2-4; TRBD2 aligns across 10 bases. V trimming: 7 bases; J trimming: 0 bases; junction bases outside the gene matches: 6. The CDR3 runs 16 residues. The germline V gene has CDR1 LGHNT and CDR2 FRNRAP. The CDR3 DNA is TGTGCTAGTGTGTCCGGACTAGCGGTAGCCAAAAACATTCAGTACTTC. It translates to CASVSGLAVAKNIQYF.